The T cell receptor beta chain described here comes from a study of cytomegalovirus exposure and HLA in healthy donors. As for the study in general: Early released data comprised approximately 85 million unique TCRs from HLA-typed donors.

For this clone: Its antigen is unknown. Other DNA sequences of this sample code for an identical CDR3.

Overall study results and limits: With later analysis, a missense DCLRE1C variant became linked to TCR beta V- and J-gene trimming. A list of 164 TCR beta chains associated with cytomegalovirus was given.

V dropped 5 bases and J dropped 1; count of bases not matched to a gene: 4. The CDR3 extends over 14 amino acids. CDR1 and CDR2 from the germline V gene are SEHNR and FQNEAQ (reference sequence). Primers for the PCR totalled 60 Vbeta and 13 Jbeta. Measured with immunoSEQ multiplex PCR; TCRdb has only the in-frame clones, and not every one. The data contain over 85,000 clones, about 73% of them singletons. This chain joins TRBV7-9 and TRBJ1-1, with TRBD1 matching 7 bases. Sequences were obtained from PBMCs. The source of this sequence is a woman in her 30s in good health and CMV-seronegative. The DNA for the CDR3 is TGTGCCAGCAGCCGAAGACAGGGGAACACTGAAGCTTTCTTT. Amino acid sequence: CASSRRQGNTEAFF.